The present entry profiles one T cell receptor (beta chain) with its context. This specimen belongs to a study of blood T cell repertoires in COVID-19. Using immunoSEQ multiplex PCR, the repertoire was profiled, and TCRdb retains in-frame clones only, with some absent. The data hold under 250,000 clones, with around 86% observed a single time. Germline assignment: CDR1 SGHAT and CDR2 FQDESV (reference sequence). J lost 5 bases, V lost 4 bases, and 7 bases had no gene match. This CDR3 is built from 14 residues. This clonotype originated in a man aged 55 to 69 who had recovered from COVID-19. The sample taken for sequencing was peripheral blood. The genes are TRBV11-1 and TRBJ2-5, with 7 bases identical to TRBD1. The DNA for the CDR3 is TGTGCCAGCAGCTACAGGGGTGGTGTGGAGACCCAGTACTTC. Translating it yields CASSYRGGVETQYF.